These 24 T cell receptor beta chains came from one sample sequenced in a study of blood T cell repertoires in COVID-19. Sequenced by immunoSEQ multiplex PCR; TCRdb stores in-frame clones only, minus some. The sample records hundreds of thousands of clones, 65% to 85% being singletons. Sequenced material: PBMCs or T cells enriched from blood (not recorded which). The receptors here all came from a woman in her forties with acute COVID-19.

The chain combines TRBV7-2 with TRBJ2-7, with 7 bases fitting TRBD2. The CDR3 has 14 amino acids. Germline-derived CDR1 and CDR2 are SGHTA and FQGNSA. The V segment lost 0 bases and the J segment 6 bases; nucleotides outside the gene matches: 5. The CDR3 here is CASSLAGGPREQYF. CDR3 nucleotides: TGTGCCAGCAGCTTAGCGGGAGGGCCGCGCGAGCAGTACTTC.

The chain has TRBV9 and TRBJ2-3, with 10 bases identical to TRBD1. The CDR3 totals 16 residues. The germline gives CDR1 SGDLS, CDR2 YYNGEE. Unmatched junction bases numbered 7, after V lost 0 bases and J lost 6 bases. The CDR3 is CASSVADRGIQDTQYF. The CDR3 DNA sequence: TGTGCCAGCAGCGTAGCGGACAGGGGGATTCAGGATACGCAGTATTTT.

The chain combines TRBV9 with TRBJ2-7, with 8 positions matching TRBD2. Looked up from germline, CDR1 is SGDLS and CDR2 is YYNGEE. This CDR3 is 14 amino acids long. J gave up 3 bases and V 4 bases, and 6 bases lay outside the gene matches. In nucleotides, the CDR3 is TGTGCCAGCAGCCCCCTAGGGACTAGCTACGAGCAGTACTTC. It translates to CASSPLGTSYEQYF.

This clone was found a few times. The rearrangement uses TRBV7-9 and TRBJ1-2; TRBD1 matches at 7 bases. The germline V gene has CDR1 SEHNR and CDR2 FQNEAQ (reference sequence). This CDR3 is 15 amino acids long. The V gene end was trimmed by 1 base and the J gene end by 5 bases; junction bases not matched to a gene: 7. CDR3 bases: TGTGCCAGCAGCTTAGATAACAGGGGAGGATATGGCTACACCTTC. It encodes CASSLDNRGGYGYTF. Supplemented by reference TRBV7-9 and TRBJ1-2, the full variable domain reads DTGVSQNPRHKITKRGQNVTFRCDPISEHNRLYWYRQTLGQGPEFLTYFQNEAQLEKSRLLSDRFSAERPKGSFSTLEIQRTEQGDSAMYLCASSLDNRGGYGYTFGSGTRLTVV.

A few counts support this clone. CDR3 sequence reads: CASSSYGTEAFF. CDR3 bases: TGTGCCAGCAGCTCCTACGGCACTGAAGCTTTCTTT. The chain uses TRBV27 and TRBJ1-1; D is unclear. The CDR3 is made up of 12 amino acids. V lost 6 bases, J lost 4 bases, and 9 bases lay in between. From germline, CDR1 is MNHEY and CDR2 SMNVEV (reference sequence).

CDR3 sequence reads: CASRDSYGYTF. DNA of the CDR3: TGTGCCTCCCGGGACAGCTATGGCTACACCTTC. This chain uses TRBV30 with TRBJ1-2; 7 nucleotides align to TRBD1. Germline trimming cut 7 bases from V and 4 bases from J; bases unmatched to any gene: 3. From germline, CDR1 is GTSNPN and CDR2 SVGIG (reference sequence). The CDR3 runs to 11 residues.

The chain recombines TRBV5-1 with TRBJ2-3; D is undetermined. Trimming shortened V by 1 base and J by 9 bases, and 21 bases separated the two germline ends. Germline values: CDR1 SGHRS, CDR2 YFSETQ. CDR3 size: 16 residues. CDR3 region: CASSLSDATRSGTQYF. The CDR3 coding sequence is TGCGCCAGCAGCTTGTCCGACGCGACTCGATCTGGGACGCAGTATTTT.

This rearrangement joins TRBV20-1 to TRBJ1-1, with 9 bases fitting TRBD1. The V gene's germline CDR1 is DFQATT and CDR2 SNEGSKA (reference sequence). This CDR3 is 11 amino acids long. CDR3: CKGQGDTEAFF. The CDR3 nucleotides read TGCAAGGGACAGGGCGACACTGAAGCTTTCTTT.

The rearrangement joins TRBV6-5 to TRBJ1-2; no reliable D call. Trimming left V 5 bases short and J 6 bases short, with 19 bases between. Germline values: CDR1 MNHEY, CDR2 SVGAGI. This CDR3 comprises 15 residues. CDR3 nucleotide sequence: TGTGCCAGCAGTCCACTTACGCCGGCCCGGGATGGCTACACCTTC. This translates into CASSPLTPARDGYTF.

This clone was found a few times. This chain connects TRBV28 to TRBJ1-2, with TRBD1 matching 7 bases. This CDR3 comprises 14 residues. J was trimmed by 3 bases and V by 6 bases; bases with no gene match: 7. The germline V gene encodes CDR1 MDHEN and CDR2 SYDVKM. The CDR3 loop is CASRRQGLDYGYTF. The CDR3 DNA sequence: TGTGCCAGCAGGCGACAGGGACTCGACTATGGCTACACCTTC.

The chain recombines TRBV20-1 with TRBJ2-3; D not certain. The CDR3 covers 11 residues. Germline V CDR1 and CDR2: DFQATT, SNEGSKA (reference sequence). The CDR3 spells CRAVGPDTQYF. CDR3 bases: TGCAGGGCTGTGGGCCCAGATACGCAGTATTTT.

This chain links TRBV19 with TRBJ1-5, with TRBD1 as a possible D gene (5 bases). The CDR3 contains 16 residues. Germline V CDR1 and CDR2: LNHDA, SQIVND (reference sequence). The V and J ends lost 4 bases and 0 bases respectively, with 13 bases between them. The CDR3 nucleotides read TGTGCCAGTAGTAGAACTGACGGACATAGCAATCAGCCCCAGCATTTT. This gives the protein CASSRTDGHSNQPQHF.

This chain joins TRBV18 and TRBJ1-6; TRBD1 agrees at 8 bases. The germline V gene has CDR1 KGHSH and CDR2 LQKENI. There are 14 residues in the CDR3. V shed 5 bases, J shed 6 bases, and the junction held 3 bases outside the gene matches. CDR3 amino acids: CASSGGQVNSPLHF. The CDR3 region has the DNA TGTGCCAGCTCAGGGGGACAGGTTAATTCACCCCTCCACTTT.

The chain combines TRBV15 with TRBJ2-3, with TRBD2 matching over 7 bases. Germline V gene lookup returns CDR1 LNHNV and CDR2 YYDKDF (reference sequence). CDR3 length: 13 residues. The ends lost 3 bases at V and 11 bases at J; junction bases unmatched: 8. CDR3 residues: CATSRDLTGGQYF. The CDR3 DNA sequence: TGTGCCACCAGCAGGGATTTAACGGGAGGGCAGTATTTT.

This clone was observed a single time. The chain recombines TRBV18 with TRBJ1-3; D is perhaps TRBD1 (6 bases). Germline assignment: CDR1 KGHSH and CDR2 LQKENI. CDR3 length equals 15 residues. V lost 3 bases and J 0 bases, leaving 9 bases between the germline ends. The CDR3: CASSPGTNSGNTIYF. DNA of the CDR3: TGTGCCAGCTCACCCGGGACAAACTCTGGAAACACCATATATTTT.

The CDR3 DNA follows: TGTGCCAGCAGCAGGGGGCCGGGGGGGCGCTTCCACAATGAGCAGTTCTTC. Its protein is CASSRGPGGRFHNEQFF. The chain employs TRBV7-8 and TRBJ2-1, with TRBD2 as a possible D gene (8 bases). The CDR3 extends over 17 amino acids. V was clipped by 5 bases and J by 5 bases, with 22 bases between them. Germline CDR1 is SGHVS and CDR2 is FQNEAQ.

This chain uses TRBV12-2 with TRBJ2-1; the D call in the table, TRBD1, was not verified against the DNA. TRBV12-2 is a recognized pseudogene. The CDR3 spans 16 residues. This CDR3 reads CASRLTGTGSYNEQFF. CDR3 DNA: TGTGCAAGTCGTCTAACCGGGACAGGGTCCTACAATGAGCAGTTCTTC.

This chain joins TRBV15 and TRBJ1-2, with TRBD1 as a possible D gene (5 bases). CDR3 length: 14 residues. Germline CDR1 and CDR2: LNHNV and YYDKDF (reference sequence). The V end was cut by 2 bases, the J end by 4 bases, with 11 bases between. In DNA, the CDR3 is TGTGCCACCAGCAGACTGACAGAGATCTATGGCTACACCTTC. Translation gives CATSRLTEIYGYTF.

This clone was seen more than once but under ten times. This sequence joins TRBV6-5 and TRBJ2-1; 9 bases fit TRBD2. Per the germline V gene, CDR1 is MNHEY and CDR2 is SVGAGI. V lost 0 bases and J lost 5; bases outside the gene matches: 5. CDR3 length equals 16 residues. The CDR3: CASSYSSGSFDNEQFF. The CDR3 region has the DNA TGTGCCAGCAGTTACTCTAGCGGGAGTTTCGACAATGAGCAGTTCTTC.

This chain uses TRBV30 with TRBJ1-5; a weak D match, TRBD1 (5 bases). The CDR3 is 13 amino acids. Between the trimmed V and J ends, which lost 1 base and 4 bases, there was a span of 8 bases. Per the germline V gene, CDR1 is GTSNPN and CDR2 is SVGIG (reference sequence). Here the CDR3 reads CAWSGQRNQPQHF. The CDR3 DNA sequence: TGTGCCTGGAGTGGACAGAGAAATCAGCCCCAGCATTTT.

The rearrangement uses TRBV18 and TRBJ1-1; TRBD1 matches at 8 bases. The V segment lost 2 bases and the J segment 1 base; nucleotides outside the gene matches: 0. Germline V gives CDR1 KGHSH, CDR2 LQKENI. The CDR3 has 14 residues. The DNA for the CDR3 is TGTGCCAGCTCACCAACAGGGGGGAACACTGAAGCTTTCTTT. This codes for CASSPTGGNTEAFF.

In DNA, the CDR3 is TGTGCCAGCAGTTCTCCTTCCCCAGGGTCAGGGGTTAACACCGGGGAGCTGTTTTTT. It specifies CASSSPSPGSGVNTGELFF. The chain joins TRBV6-9 to TRBJ2-2; TRBD1 is a possible D gene (6 bases). The V gene lost 4 bases and the J gene lost 2 bases, with 23 bases spanning the gap. Germline assignment: CDR1 MNHGY and CDR2 SVAAGI. The CDR3 is made up of 19 amino acids.

This clone was counted a few times. The chain is built from TRBV19 and TRBJ2-1; TRBD1 matches 7 bases. Germline V lookup: CDR1 LNHDA, CDR2 SQIVND (reference sequence). The CDR3 length is 13 residues. V was pared by 5 bases and J by 4 bases, with 2 bases of the junction left unmatched. In DNA form, the CDR3 reads TGTGCCAGTAGTCCGGGACAGTACAATGAGCAGTTCTTC. This sequence encodes CASSPGQYNEQFF.

This chain uses TRBV18 with TRBJ2-1; TRBD2 might be the D (5 bases). This CDR3 region has 13 residues. Per germline, CDR1 KGHSH and CDR2 LQKENI. V was pared by 1 base and J by 8 bases, with 9 bases between. CDR3: CASSPLGRDEQFF. The CDR3 nucleotides are TGTGCCAGCTCACCACTCGGGCGGGATGAGCAGTTCTTC.